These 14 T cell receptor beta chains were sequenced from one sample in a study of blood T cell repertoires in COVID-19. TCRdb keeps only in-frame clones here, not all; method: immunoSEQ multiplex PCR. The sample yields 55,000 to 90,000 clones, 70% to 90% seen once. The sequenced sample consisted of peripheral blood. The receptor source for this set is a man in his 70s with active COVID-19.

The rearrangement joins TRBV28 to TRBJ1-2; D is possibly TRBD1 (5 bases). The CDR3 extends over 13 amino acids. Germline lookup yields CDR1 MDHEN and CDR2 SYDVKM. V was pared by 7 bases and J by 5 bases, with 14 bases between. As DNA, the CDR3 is TGTGCCAGCACCAGCGCGGGGCCGTATGGCTACACCTTC. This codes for CASTSAGPYGYTF.

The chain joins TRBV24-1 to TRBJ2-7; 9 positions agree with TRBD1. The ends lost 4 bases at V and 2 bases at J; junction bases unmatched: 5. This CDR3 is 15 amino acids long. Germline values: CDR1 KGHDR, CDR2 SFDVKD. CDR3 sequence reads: CATSDRRDRAYEQYF. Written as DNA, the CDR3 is TGTGCCACCAGTGACAGGCGGGACAGGGCCTACGAGCAGTACTTC.

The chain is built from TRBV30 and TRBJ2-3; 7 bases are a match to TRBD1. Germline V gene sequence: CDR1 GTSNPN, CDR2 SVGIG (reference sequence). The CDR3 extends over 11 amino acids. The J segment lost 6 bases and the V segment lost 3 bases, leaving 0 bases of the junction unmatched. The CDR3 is CAWRDRDTQYF. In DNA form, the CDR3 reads TGTGCCTGGAGGGACAGGGATACGCAGTATTTT.

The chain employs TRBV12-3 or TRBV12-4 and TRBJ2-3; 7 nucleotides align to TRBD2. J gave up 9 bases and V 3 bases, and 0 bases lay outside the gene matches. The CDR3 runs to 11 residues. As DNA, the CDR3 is TGTGCCAGCAGTTTCGGGGGGACGCAGTATTTT. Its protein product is CASSFGGTQYF.

CDR3 in DNA: TGTGCCAGCAGCTTAGGCCCACAGCAGTATTTT. Protein product: CASSLGPQQYF. The chain joins TRBV13 to TRBJ2-3, with unresolved D. The CDR3 runs 11 residues. V was cut by 0 bases and J by 11 bases, with 6 bases left in between. Germline CDR1 is PRHDT and CDR2 is FYEKMQ (reference sequence).

CDR3 nucleotides: TGTGCCAGCAGAATGACAGGGGGCAGGGATACGCAGTATTTT. This translates into CASRMTGGRDTQYF. This chain connects TRBV6-5 to TRBJ2-3, with 10 nucleotides matching TRBD1. The CDR3 contains 14 residues. Germline values: CDR1 MNHEY, CDR2 SVGAGI. The J segment lost 6 bases and the V segment lost 6 bases, leaving 6 bases of the junction unmatched.

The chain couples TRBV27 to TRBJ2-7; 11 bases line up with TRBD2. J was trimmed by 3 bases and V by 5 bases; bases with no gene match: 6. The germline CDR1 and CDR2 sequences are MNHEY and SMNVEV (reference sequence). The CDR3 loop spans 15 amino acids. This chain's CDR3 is CASSPGTSGGYEQYF. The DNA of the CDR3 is TGTGCCAGCAGTCCCGGGACTAGCGGTGGCTACGAGCAGTACTTC.

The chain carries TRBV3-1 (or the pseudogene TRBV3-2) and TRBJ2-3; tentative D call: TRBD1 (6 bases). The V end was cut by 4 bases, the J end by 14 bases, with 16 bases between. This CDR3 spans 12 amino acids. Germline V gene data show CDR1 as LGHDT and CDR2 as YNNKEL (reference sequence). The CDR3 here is CASSPDWGHLYF. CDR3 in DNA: TGTGCCAGCAGCCCGGACTGGGGACACCTGTATTTT.

The CDR3 loop is CASSPPSGRASYNEQFF. In nucleotides, the CDR3 is TGTGCCAGCAGCCCCCCTAGCGGGAGGGCCTCCTACAATGAGCAGTTCTTC. The chain carries TRBV3-1 (or the pseudogene TRBV3-2) and TRBJ2-1; TRBD2 matches 12 bases. CDR1 and CDR2 (germline): LGHDT, YNNKEL (reference sequence). The V gene end was trimmed by 4 bases and the J gene end by 0 bases; junction bases not matched to a gene: 4. CDR3 length: 17 residues.

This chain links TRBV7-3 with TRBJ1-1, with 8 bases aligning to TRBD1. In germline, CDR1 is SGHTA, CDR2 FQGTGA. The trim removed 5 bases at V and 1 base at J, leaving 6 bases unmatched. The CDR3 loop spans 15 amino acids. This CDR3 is CASSPTTGANTEAFF. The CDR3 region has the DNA TGTGCCAGCAGCCCTACGACAGGGGCGAACACTGAAGCTTTCTTT.

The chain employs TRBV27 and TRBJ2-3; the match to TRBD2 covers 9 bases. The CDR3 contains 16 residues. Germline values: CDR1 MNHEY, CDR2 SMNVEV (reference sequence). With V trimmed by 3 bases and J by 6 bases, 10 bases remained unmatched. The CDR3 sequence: CASSFQGLAVGDTQYF. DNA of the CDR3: TGTGCCAGCAGTTTCCAGGGACTAGCCGTTGGGGATACGCAGTATTTT.

CDR3 nucleotides: TGCGCCAGCGCCAGACAGGGCCAAAACATTCAGTACTTC. Translation: CASARQGQNIQYF. The rearrangement links TRBV5-1 to TRBJ2-4; 7 bases align to TRBD1. The junction had 6 bases not matched to a gene; V was cut back by 7 bases and J by 5 bases. The CDR3 sequence is 13 residues long. Germline CDR1 and CDR2: SGHRS and YFSETQ.

CDR3 region: CASSFRRAGELFF. The CDR3 DNA reads TGTGCCAGCAGTTTCCGGAGGGCCGGGGAGCTGTTTTTT. V usage is TRBV12-3 or TRBV12-4 and J usage is TRBJ2-2; tentative D call: TRBD2 (6 bases). This CDR3 has 13 residues. V was clipped by 3 bases and J by 6 bases, with 8 bases between them.

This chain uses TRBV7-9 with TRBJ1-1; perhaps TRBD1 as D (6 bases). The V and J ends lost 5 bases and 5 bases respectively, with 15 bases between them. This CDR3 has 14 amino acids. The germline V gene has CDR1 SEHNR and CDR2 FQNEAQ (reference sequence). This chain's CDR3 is CASSPRGIGTEAFF. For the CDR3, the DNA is TGTGCCAGCAGCCCCAGGGGCATAGGAACTGAAGCTTTCTTT.